What follows is one TCR beta chain and its context. Which antigen it targets is not known. Within one base of it there is no much larger clone, and no base qualities were kept. The sample is drawn from a study of spatial heterogeneity in lung cancer (dated by TCRdb to the late 2010s). Study-level background: Samples were obtained from about 69 patients with early-stage, untreated non-small cell lung cancer from the lung TRACERx cohort. TCR alpha and beta repertoires were quantitatively compared across multiple tumor regions, matched nontumor lung and blood in non-small cell lung cancer. The study linked features of the TCR repertoire to counts of nonsynonymous mutations, which were determined by whole-exome sequencing of tumor tissue. At surgery, both alpha and beta chains were TCR-sequenced in roughly 200 tumor regions, fewer than 85 matched nontumor lung samples and some 60 PBMC samples. Follow-up PBMC samples were sequenced whenever available, with the median time to follow-up being two to three years after resection. More beta-chain than alpha-chain transcripts were consistently detected, likely reflecting higher beta-chain transcript abundance. In the raw uncorrected reads, each unique combination of TCR and UMI appeared more than ten times on average. Beyond this particular receptor, the publication reports: Ubiquitous expanded tumor TCRs showed up in blood more often at tumor resection than at routine follow-up. Only approximately 13 patients were included in comparisons of baseline and follow-up blood repertoires. Confirming at a functional level the hypothesis that regional TCRs recognize regional mutations was considered to require additional single-cell paired TCR alpha and beta sequencing.

Trimming at the junction amounts to 5 bases on V and 2 bases on J, and the germline ends lie 11 bases apart. The CDR3 spans 14 residues, from the cysteine through the phenylalanine. The CDR3 DNA has 42 bases and is translated from base 1. CDR1 and CDR2, looked up from the germline V gene, are SGDLS and YYNGEE. The intended sense of this specimen's time point label: blood at routine non-recurrence follow-up after resection. TCR sequencing used whole RNA extracted from tumor and nontumor lung tissue, or from cryopreserved PBMC samples, without cell sorting. Only patients with enough RNA available from two or more tumor regions were chosen for TCR sequencing. The method behind the library was 5' RACE. Sequencer: NextSeq 500. In the TCR library protocol, a unique molecular identifier was attached to each TCR cDNA molecule so that PCR and sequencing errors could be corrected. Per the original workflow: Decombinator tools were used for TCR identification, UMI-based error correction and CDR3 extraction. TCRs above a frequency of 2 per 1,000, corresponding to the top 1% of the tumor frequency distribution, were defined as expanded. Each repertoire was subsampled 100 times to 5,000 TCRs, after which Renyi diversity was computed with the R vegan package. CDR3 similarity networks were built from amino acid triplet string-kernel similarity, connecting CDR3s with pairwise similarity above 0.82. The public reads were reanalyzed by TCRdb: fastp trimming at Q25, MiXCR alignment, in-frame beta chains only. Identical CDR3 proteins give one entry, which carries the most common genes and DNA. The V and J calls and clone size come from TCRdb's table, not from the authors' own analysis. Recorded for this sample are about 87,000 distinct CDR3 sequences; roughly a fifth of them occurred a single time. Together, the top ten hold around a fifth of the sample.

The chain is encoded by TRBV9 joined to TRBJ1-5; no D gene can be assigned with confidence. The sequences come from PBMCs, collected at follow-up. This sequence originates from a male donor with early-stage non-small cell lung cancer. The bases read TGTGCCAGCAGTTACGGAAGGGGCAATCAGCCCCAGCATTTT. It codes for CASSYGRGNQPQHF.